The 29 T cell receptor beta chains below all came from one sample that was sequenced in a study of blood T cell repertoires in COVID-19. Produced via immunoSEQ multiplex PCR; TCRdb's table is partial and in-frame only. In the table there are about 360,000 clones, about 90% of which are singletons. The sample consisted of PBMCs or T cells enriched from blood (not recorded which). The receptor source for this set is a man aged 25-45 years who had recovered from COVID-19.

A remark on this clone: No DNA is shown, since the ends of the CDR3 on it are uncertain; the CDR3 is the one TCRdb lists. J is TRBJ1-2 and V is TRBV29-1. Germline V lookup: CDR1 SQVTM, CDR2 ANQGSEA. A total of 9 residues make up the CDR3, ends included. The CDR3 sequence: CSVGDGNTF.

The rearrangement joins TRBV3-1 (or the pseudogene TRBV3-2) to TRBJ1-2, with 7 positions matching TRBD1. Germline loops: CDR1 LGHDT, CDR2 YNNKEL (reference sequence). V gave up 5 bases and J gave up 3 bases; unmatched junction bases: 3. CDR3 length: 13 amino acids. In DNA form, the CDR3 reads TGTGCCAGCAGCTCGGGACAGTACTATGGCTACACCTTC. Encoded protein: CASSSGQYYGYTF.

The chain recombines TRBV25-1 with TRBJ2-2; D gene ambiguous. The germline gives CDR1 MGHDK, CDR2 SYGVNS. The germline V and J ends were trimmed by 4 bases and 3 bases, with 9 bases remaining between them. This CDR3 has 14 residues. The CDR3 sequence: CASSADRDTGELFF. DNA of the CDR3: TGTGCCAGCAGTGCCGACCGGGACACCGGGGAGCTGTTTTTT.

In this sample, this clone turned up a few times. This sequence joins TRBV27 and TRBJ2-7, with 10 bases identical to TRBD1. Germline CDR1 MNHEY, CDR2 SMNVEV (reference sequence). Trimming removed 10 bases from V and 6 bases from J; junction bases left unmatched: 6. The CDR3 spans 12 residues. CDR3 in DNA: TGTGCCAACGACAGGGGGCTGGGCGAGCAGTACTTC. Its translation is CANDRGLGEQYF.

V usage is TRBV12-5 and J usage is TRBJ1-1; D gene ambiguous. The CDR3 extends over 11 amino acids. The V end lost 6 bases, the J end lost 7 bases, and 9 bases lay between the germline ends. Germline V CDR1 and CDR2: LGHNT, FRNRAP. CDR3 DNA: TGTGCTAGTGGGGACTGGTTTGAAGCTTTCTTT. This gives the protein CASGDWFEAFF.

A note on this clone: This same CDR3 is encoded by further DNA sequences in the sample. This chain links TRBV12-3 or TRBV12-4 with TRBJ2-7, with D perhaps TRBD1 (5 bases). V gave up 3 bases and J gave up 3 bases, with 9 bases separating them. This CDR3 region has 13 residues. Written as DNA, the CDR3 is TGTGCCAGCAGTTTGGGGCAGGGCTACGAGCAGTACTTC. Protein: CASSLGQGYEQYF.

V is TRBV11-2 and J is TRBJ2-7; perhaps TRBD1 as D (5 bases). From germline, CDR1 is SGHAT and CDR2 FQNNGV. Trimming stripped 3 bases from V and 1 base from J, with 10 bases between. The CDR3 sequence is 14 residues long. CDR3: CASSLATGSYEQYF. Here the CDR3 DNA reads TGTGCCAGCAGCTTGGCAACAGGATCCTACGAGCAGTACTTC.

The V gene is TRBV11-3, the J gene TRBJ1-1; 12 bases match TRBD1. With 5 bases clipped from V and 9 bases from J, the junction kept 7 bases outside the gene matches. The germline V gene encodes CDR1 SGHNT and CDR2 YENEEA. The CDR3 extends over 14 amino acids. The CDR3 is CASSPGQGAGKAFF. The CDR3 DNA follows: TGTGCCAGCAGCCCGGGACAGGGGGCTGGGAAAGCTTTCTTT.

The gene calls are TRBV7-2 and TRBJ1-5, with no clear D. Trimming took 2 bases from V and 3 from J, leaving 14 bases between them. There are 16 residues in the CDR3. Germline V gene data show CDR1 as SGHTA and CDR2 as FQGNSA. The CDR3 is CASSLKEGSDNQPQHF. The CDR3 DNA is TGTGCCAGCAGCTTAAAGGAGGGCTCGGACAATCAGCCCCAGCATTTT.

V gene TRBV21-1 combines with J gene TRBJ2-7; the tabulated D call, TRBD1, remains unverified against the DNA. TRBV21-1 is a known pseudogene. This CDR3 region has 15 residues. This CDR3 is CASANKTGGDYEQYF. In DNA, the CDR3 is TGTGCCAGCGCCAATAAGACAGGGGGCGACTACGAGCAGTACTTC.

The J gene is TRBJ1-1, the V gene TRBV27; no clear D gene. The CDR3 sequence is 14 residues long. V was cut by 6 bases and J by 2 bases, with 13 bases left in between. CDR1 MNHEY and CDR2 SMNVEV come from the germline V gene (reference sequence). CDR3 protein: CASSRGGFNTEAFF. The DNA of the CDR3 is TGTGCCAGCAGCCGAGGAGGGTTCAACACTGAAGCTTTCTTT.

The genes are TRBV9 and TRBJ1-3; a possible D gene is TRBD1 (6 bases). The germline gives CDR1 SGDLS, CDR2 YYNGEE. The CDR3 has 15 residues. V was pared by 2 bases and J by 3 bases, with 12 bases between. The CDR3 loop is CASSVAGANGNTIYF. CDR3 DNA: TGTGCCAGCAGCGTGGCAGGGGCGAATGGAAACACCATATATTTT.

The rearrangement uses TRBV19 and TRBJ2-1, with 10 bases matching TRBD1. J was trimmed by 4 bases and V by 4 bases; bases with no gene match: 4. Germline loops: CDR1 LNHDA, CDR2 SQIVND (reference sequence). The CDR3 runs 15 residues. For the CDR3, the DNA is TGTGCCAGTAGTACGACAGGGGGCGGGTACAATGAGCAGTTCTTC. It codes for CASSTTGGGYNEQFF. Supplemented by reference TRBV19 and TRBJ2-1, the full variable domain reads DGGITQSPKYLFRKEGQNVTLSCEQNLNHDAMYWYRQDPGQGLRLIYYSQIVNDFQKGDIAEGYSVSREKKESFPLTVTSAQKNPTAFYLCASSTTGGGYNEQFFGPGTRLTVL.

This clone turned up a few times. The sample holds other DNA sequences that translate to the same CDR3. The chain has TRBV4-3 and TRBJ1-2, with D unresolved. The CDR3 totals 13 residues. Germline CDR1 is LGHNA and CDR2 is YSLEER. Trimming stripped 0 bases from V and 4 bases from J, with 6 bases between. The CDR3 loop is CASSQEGGYGYTF. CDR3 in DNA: TGCGCCAGCAGCCAAGAGGGAGGCTATGGCTACACCTTC.

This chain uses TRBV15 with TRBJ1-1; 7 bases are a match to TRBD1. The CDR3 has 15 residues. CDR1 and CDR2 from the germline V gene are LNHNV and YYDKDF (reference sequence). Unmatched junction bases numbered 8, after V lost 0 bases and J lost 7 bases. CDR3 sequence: CATSRDKGAGGEAFF. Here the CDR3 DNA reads TGTGCCACCAGCAGAGATAAGGGGGCTGGGGGTGAAGCTTTCTTT.

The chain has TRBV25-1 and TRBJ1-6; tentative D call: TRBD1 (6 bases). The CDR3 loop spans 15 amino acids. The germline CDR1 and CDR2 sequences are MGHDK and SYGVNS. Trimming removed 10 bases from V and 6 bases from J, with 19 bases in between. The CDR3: CATQLGGSLNSPLHF. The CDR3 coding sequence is TGTGCCACCCAACTTGGGGGCAGCCTTAATTCACCCCTCCACTTT.

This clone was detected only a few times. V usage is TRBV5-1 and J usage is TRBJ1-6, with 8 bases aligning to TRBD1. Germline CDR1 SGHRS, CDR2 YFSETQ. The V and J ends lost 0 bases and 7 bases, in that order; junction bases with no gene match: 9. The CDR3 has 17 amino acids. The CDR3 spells CASSLVTGQGRNSPLHF. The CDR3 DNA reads TGCGCCAGCAGCTTGGTTACCGGACAGGGAAGGAATTCACCCCTCCACTTT.

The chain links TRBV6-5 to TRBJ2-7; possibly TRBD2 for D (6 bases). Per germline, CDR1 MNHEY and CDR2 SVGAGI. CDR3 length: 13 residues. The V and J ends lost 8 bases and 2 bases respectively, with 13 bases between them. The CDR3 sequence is CASRGGAAYEQYF. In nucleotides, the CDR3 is TGTGCCAGCCGGGGCGGGGCCGCCTACGAGCAGTACTTC.

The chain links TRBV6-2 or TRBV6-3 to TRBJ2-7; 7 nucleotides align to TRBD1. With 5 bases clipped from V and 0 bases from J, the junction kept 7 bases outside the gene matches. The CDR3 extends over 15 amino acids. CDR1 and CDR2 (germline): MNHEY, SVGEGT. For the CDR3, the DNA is TGTGCCAGCAGTACAGGGGTAACGAGCTCCTACGAGCAGTACTTC. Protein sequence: CASSTGVTSSYEQYF.

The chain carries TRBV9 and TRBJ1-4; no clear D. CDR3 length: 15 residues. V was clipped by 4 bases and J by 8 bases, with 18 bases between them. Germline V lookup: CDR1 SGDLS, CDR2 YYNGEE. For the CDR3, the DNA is TGTGCCAGCAGCCCCCTTGGGCAATCGGGGGAAAAACTGTTTTTT. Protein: CASSPLGQSGEKLFF. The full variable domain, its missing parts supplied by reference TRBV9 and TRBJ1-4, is DSGVTQTPKHLITATGQRVTLRCSPRSGDLSVYWYQQSLDQGLQFLIQYYNGEERAKGNILERFSAQQFPDLHSELNLSSLELGDSALYFCASSPLGQSGEKLFFGSGTQLSVL.

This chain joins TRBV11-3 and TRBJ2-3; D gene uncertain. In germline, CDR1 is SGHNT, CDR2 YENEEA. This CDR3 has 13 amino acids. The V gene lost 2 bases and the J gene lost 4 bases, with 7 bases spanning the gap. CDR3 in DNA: TGTGCCAGCAGCTTAAGCTTCGCAGATACGCAGTATTTT. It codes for CASSLSFADTQYF.

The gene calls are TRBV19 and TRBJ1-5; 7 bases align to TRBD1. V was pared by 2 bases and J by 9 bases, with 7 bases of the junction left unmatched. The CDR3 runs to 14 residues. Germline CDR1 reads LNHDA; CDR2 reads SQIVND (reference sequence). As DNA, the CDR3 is TGTGCCAGTAGTATAAATGGGGACAGAGGGCCCCAGCATTTT. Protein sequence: CASSINGDRGPQHF.

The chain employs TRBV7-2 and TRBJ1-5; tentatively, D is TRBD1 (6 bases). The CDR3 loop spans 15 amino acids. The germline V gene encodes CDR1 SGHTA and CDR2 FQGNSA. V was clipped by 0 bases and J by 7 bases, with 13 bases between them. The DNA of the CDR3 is TGTGCCAGCAGCTTAGCAGTACAGGGCCACCAGCCCCAGCATTTT. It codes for CASSLAVQGHQPQHF. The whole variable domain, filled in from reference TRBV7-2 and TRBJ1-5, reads GAGVSQSPSNKVTEKGKDVELRCDPISGHTALYWYRQSLGQGLEFLIYFQGNSAPDKSGLPSDRFSAERTGGSVSTLTIQRTQQEDSAVYLCASSLAVQGHQPQHFGDGTRLSIL.

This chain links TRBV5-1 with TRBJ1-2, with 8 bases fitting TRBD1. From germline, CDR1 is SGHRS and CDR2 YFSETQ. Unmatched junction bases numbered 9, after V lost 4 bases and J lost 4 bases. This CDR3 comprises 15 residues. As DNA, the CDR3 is TGCGCCAGCAGCATATATGGGGACAGGCCCTATGGCTACACCTTC. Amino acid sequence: CASSIYGDRPYGYTF.

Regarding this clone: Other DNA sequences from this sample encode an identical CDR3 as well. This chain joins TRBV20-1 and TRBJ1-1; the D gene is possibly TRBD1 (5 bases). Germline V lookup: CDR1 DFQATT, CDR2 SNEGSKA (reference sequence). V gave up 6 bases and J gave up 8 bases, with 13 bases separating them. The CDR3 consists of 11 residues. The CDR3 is CSASDGGEAFF. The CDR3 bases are TGCAGTGCGTCCGACGGGGGGGAAGCTTTCTTT.

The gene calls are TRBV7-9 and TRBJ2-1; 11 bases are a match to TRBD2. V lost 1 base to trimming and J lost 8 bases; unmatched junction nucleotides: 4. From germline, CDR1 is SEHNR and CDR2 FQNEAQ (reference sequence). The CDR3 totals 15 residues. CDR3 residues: CASSLGLAGGDEQFF. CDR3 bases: TGTGCCAGCAGCTTAGGGCTAGCGGGGGGTGATGAGCAGTTCTTC.

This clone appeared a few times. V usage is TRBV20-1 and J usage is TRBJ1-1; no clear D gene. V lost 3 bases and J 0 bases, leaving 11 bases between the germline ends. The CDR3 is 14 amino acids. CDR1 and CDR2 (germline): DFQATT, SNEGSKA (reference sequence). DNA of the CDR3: TGCAGTGCTAGTTTATCGGGGATGAACACTGAAGCTTTCTTT. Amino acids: CSASLSGMNTEAFF.

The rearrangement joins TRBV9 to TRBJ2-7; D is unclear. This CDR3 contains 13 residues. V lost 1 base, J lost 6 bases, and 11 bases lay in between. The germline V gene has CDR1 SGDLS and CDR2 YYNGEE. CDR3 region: CASSVIPLSEQYF. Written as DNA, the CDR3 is TGTGCCAGCAGCGTAATACCCCTCAGCGAGCAGTACTTC.

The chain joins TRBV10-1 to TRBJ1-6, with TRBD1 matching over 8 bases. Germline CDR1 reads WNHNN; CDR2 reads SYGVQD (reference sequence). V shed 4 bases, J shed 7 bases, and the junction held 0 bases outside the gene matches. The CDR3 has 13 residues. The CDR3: CASSGQGNSPLHF. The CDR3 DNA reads TGCGCCAGCAGTGGACAGGGGAATTCACCCCTCCACTTT.